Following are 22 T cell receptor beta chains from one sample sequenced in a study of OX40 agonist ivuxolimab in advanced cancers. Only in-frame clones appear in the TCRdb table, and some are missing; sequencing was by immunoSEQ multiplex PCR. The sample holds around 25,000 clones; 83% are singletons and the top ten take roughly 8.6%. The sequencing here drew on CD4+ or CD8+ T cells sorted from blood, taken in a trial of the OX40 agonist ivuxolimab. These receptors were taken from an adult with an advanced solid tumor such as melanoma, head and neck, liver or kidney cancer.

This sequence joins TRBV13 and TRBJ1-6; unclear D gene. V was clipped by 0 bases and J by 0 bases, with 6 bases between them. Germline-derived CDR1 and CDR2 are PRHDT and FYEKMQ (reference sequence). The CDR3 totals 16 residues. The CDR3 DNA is TGTGCCAGCAGCTTAGGGCAGAGCTCCTATAATTCACCCCTCCACTTT. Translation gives CASSLGQSSYNSPLHF.

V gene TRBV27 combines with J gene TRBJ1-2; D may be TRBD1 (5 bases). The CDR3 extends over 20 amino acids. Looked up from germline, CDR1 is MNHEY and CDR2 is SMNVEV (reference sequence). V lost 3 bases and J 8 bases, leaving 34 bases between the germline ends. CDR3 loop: CASSFGSGLRARSGLGGYTF. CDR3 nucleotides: TGTGCCAGCAGTTTCGGATCAGGGCTCAGGGCCCGCTCGGGTTTGGGGGGCTACACCTTC.

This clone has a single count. The CDR3 sequence: CASLGGSSYEQYF. CDR3 in DNA: TGTGCCAGCTTAGGAGGGTCGTCCTACGAGCAGTACTTC. The chain is built from TRBV7-9 and TRBJ2-7; D might be TRBD2 (6 bases). V shed 8 bases and J shed 1 base, with 12 bases lying between them. CDR3 length equals 13 residues. Per germline, CDR1 SEHNR and CDR2 FQNEAQ (reference sequence).

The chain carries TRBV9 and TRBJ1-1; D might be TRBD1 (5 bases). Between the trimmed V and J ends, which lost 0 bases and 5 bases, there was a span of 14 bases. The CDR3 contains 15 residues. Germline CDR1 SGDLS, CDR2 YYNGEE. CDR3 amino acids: CASSVVGGARTEAFF. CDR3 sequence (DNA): TGTGCCAGCAGCGTAGTCGGAGGGGCGAGGACTGAAGCTTTCTTT.

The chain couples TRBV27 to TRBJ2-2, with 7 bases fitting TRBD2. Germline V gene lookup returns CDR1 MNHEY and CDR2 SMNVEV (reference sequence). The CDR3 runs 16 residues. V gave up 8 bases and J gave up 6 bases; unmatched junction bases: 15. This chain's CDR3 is CASGPFWGGSAGELFF. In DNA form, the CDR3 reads TGTGCCAGCGGACCTTTTTGGGGGGGTTCGGCCGGGGAGCTGTTTTTT.

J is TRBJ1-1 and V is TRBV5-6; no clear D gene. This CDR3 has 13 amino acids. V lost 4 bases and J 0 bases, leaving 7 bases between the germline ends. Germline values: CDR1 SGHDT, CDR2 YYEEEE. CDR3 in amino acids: CASSLSMNTEAFF. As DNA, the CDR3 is TGTGCCAGCAGCCTCTCAATGAACACTGAAGCTTTCTTT.

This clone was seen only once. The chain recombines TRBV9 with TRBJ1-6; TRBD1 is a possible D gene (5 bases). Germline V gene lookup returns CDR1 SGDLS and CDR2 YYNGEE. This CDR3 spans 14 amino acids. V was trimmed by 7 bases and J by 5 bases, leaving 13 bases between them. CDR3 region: CASGDGENNSPLHF. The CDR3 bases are TGTGCCAGCGGGGACGGAGAAAATAATTCACCCCTCCACTTT.

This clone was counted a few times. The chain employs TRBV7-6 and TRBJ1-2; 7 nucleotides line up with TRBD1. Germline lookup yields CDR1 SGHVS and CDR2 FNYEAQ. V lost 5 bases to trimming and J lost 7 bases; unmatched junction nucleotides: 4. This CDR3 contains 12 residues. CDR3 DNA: TGTGCCAGCAGCAGTTCAGGGGGTGGCTACACCTTC. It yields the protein CASSSSGGGYTF.

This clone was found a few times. CDR3 nucleotides: TGTGCCAGCACCCGAAACAGGGCTACGTACACAGATACGCAGTATTTT. Residues: CASTRNRATYTDTQYF. The chain uses TRBV5-6 and TRBJ2-3; possibly TRBD1 for D (6 bases). V was shortened by 6 bases and J by 2 bases, with 19 bases between the two germline ends. Germline V gene sequence: CDR1 SGHDT, CDR2 YYEEEE. This CDR3 has 16 amino acids. The variable domain in full, completed from reference TRBV5-6 and TRBJ2-3, reads DAGVTQSPTHLIKTRGQQVTLRCSPKSGHDTVSWYQQALGQGPQFIFQYYEEEERQRGNFPDRFSGHQFPNYSSELNVNALLLGDSALYLCASTRNRATYTDTQYFGPGTRLTVL.

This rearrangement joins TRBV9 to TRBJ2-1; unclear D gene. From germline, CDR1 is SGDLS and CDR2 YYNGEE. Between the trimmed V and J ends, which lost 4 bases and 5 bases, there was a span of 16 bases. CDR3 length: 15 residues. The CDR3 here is CASSPATALDNEQFF. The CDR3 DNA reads TGTGCCAGCAGCCCCGCTACCGCCTTGGACAATGAGCAGTTCTTC.

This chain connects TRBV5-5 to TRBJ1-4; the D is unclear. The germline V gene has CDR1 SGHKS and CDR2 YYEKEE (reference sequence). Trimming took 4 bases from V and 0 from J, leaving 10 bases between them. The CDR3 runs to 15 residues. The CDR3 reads CASSRWAATNEKLFF. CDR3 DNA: TGTGCCAGCAGCCGGTGGGCGGCAACTAATGAAAAACTGTTTTTT. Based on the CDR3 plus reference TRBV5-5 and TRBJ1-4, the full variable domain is DAGVTQSPTHLIKTRGQQVTLRCSPISGHKSVSWYQQVLGQGPQFIFQYYEKEERGRGNFPDRFSARQFPNYSSELNVNALLLGDSALYLCASSRWAATNEKLFFGSGTQLSVL.

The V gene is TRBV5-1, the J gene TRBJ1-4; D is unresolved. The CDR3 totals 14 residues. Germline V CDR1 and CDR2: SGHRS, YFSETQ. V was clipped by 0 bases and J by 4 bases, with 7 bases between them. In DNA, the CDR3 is TGCGCCAGCAGCTTGGGAAGTTATAATGAAAAACTGTTTTTT. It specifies CASSLGSYNEKLFF.

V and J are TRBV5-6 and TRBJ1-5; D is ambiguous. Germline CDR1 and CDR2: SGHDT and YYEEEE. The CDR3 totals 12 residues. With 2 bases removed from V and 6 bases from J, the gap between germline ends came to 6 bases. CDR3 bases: TGTGCCAGCAGCTTATATTCTCAGCCCCAGCATTTT. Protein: CASSLYSQPQHF. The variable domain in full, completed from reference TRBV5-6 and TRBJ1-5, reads DAGVTQSPTHLIKTRGQQVTLRCSPKSGHDTVSWYQQALGQGPQFIFQYYEEEERQRGNFPDRFSGHQFPNYSSELNVNALLLGDSALYLCASSLYSQPQHFGDGTRLSIL.

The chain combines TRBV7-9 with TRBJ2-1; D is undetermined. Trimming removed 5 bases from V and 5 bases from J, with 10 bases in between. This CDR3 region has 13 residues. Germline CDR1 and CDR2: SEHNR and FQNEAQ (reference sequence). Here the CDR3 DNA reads TGTGCCAGCAGCCCCTCAGGAAACAATGAGCAGTTCTTC. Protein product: CASSPSGNNEQFF.

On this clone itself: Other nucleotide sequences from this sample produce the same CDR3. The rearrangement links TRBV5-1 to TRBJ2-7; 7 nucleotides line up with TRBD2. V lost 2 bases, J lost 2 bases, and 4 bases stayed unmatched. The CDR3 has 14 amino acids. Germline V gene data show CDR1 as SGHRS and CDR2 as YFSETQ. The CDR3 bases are TGCGCCAGCAGCTTTTCGGGGGGTACCTACGAGCAGTACTTC. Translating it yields CASSFSGGTYEQYF.

The chain's CDR3 is CASSWTGGMETQYF. The CDR3 DNA follows: TGTGCCAGCAGTTGGACAGGGGGCATGGAGACCCAGTACTTC. This chain links TRBV27 with TRBJ2-5; 11 bases are shared with TRBD1. After removal of 4 bases from V and 5 bases from J, the junction contained 3 bases not matched to a gene. Per germline, CDR1 MNHEY and CDR2 SMNVEV (reference sequence). This CDR3 is built from 14 residues.

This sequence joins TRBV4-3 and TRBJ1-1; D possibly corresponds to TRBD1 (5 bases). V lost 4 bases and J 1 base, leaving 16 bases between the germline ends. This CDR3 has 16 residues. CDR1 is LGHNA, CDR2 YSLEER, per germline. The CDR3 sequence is CASSRDLWGTNTEAFF. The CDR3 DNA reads TGCGCCAGCAGCCGGGACCTGTGGGGGACGAACACTGAAGCTTTCTTT.

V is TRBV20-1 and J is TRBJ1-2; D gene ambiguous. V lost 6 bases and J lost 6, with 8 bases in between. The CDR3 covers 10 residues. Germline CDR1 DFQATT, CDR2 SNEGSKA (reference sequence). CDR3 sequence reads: CSAVWDGYTF. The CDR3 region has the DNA TGCAGTGCCGTATGGGATGGCTACACCTTC.

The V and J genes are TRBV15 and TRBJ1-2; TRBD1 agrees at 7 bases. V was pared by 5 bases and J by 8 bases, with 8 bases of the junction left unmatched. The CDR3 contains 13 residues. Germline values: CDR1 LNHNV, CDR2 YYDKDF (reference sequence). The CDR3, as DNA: TGTGCCACCAGCGACCGACAGGGTGCCGGCTACACCTTC. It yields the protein CATSDRQGAGYTF.

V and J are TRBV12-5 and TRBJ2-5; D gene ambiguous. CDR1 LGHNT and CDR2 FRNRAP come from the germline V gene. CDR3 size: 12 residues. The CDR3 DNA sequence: TGTGCCTCCTTGGACGGCCAAGAGACCCAGTACTTC. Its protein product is CASLDGQETQYF.

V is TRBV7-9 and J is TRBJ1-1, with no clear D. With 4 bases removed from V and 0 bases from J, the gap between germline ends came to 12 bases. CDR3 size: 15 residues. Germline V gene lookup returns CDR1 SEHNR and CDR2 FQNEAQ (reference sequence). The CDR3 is CASSSRNRLNTEAFF. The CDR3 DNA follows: TGTGCCAGCAGCTCACGTAACAGATTGAACACTGAAGCTTTCTTT.

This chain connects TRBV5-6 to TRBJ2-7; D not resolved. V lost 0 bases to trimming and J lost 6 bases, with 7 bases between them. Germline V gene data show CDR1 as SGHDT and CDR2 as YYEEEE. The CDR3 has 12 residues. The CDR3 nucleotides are TGTGCCAGCAGCTTGGGCTTGGCCGAGCAGTACTTC. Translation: CASSLGLAEQYF. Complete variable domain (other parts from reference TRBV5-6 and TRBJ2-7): DAGVTQSPTHLIKTRGQQVTLRCSPKSGHDTVSWYQQALGQGPQFIFQYYEEEERQRGNFPDRFSGHQFPNYSSELNVNALLLGDSALYLCASSLGLAEQYFGPGTRLTVT.